The subject of this entry is one T cell receptor (beta chain). The table lists this clone with a count of one. No antigen is known for it. Per-base quality was not reported, and no clone a single base away is much larger than it. The data were obtained in a study of OX40 agonist ivuxolimab in advanced cancers. Describing the broader study: The costimulatory receptor OX40 (CD134) was targeted by ivuxolimab, a fully human IgG2 agonistic monoclonal antibody. In the dose-escalation cohort, around four fifths of patients were male, and the mean age was 60 years with a range of roughly 20 to 80. Intravenous ivuxolimab was administered to patients every 2 weeks at six dose levels: 0.01, 0.1, 0.3, 1.5, 3 and 10 mg/kg. Peripheral TCRbeta sequencing aimed to test whether ivuxolimab altered TCR sequence diversity and caused clonal T-cell expansion. Prior anti-PD-1, anti-PD-L1 or anti-CTLA-4 therapy was permitted, and roughly two fifths of dose-escalation patients had received checkpoint inhibitors. Of the approximately 50 patients in dose escalation, around 19 had hepatocellular carcinoma, some 15 had melanoma, 9 had renal cell carcinoma and 9 had head and neck cancer. Partial responses were achieved by three dose-escalation patients, of whom one had hepatocellular carcinoma and two had cutaneous melanoma. The paper describes the monotherapy dose-escalation part (N ≈ 52 patients) of the phase I trial of ivuxolimab. Findings and caveats that apply to the study as a whole: Antigen specificity was not determined for the clonally expanded peripheral T cells. In the 0.1-3.0 mg/kg groups, partial responders were among the patients with the lowest normalized peripheral clonal expansion, particularly in CD8+ T cells. On average, CD8+ T cells showed more expanded clones than CD4+ T cells after ivuxolimab. Low levels of normalized T-cell clonal expansion were also seen in some patients who did not respond. At doses of 0.1 to 3.0 mg/kg, clonal expansion of both CD4+ and CD8+ blood T cells was observed from baseline to week 6.

The trial excluded patients who had a history of autoimmune disease or were on systemic immunosuppression. Peripheral blood for TCR sequencing was collected from all dose cohorts at baseline, on cycle 4 day 1, and on cycle 7 day 1. Samples were obtained from an open-label, multicenter, first-in-human phase I dose-escalation trial of ivuxolimab. Adults with locally advanced or metastatic head and neck squamous cell, hepatocellular, melanoma or renal cell carcinoma were enrolled in the trial. Before TCR sequencing, CD4+ T cells and CD8+ T cells were sorted from peripheral blood as separate populations. To sequence the TCRbeta CDR3 region, genomic DNA was isolated from the sorted cells. The immunoSEQ Assay was used to sequence the TCRbeta CDR3 regions. This immuneACCESS table, as held by TCRdb, lists in-frame sequences with V and J called but not all clones. Of the missing ones, under half trace to an unresolved V gene in checked studies; the others have no known cause. In all, the sample holds approximately 82,000 clones, and around 90% of those were seen once. The ten largest clones represent approximately 9.1% of the sample.

At the junction V is shortened by 1 base and J by 0 bases, with 7 bases in between. Including cysteine and phenylalanine, the CDR3 has 16 amino acids. The DNA shown is the 48-base CDR3, in frame from base 1. Sequences KGHSH (CDR1) and LQKENI (CDR2) are obtained from the germline V gene. The V gene is TRBV18 and the J gene is TRBJ2-6, with the D gene uncertain. This clonotype originated in an adult with an advanced solid tumor such as melanoma, head and neck, liver or kidney cancer. The sequencing used CD4+ or CD8+ T cells sorted from blood, collected in a trial of the OX40 agonist ivuxolimab. The CDR3 region reads CASSPQGTSGANVLTF. The nucleotide sequence reads TGTGCCAGCTCACCACAGGGAACCTCTGGGGCCAACGTCCTGACTTTC. The reference TRBV18 and TRBJ2-6 proteins fill in what lies around the CDR3, so the full variable domain reads NAGVMQNPRHLVRRRGQEARLRCSPMKGHSHVYWYRQLPEEGLKFMVYLQKENIIDESGMPKERFSAEFPKEGPSILRIQQVVRGDSAAYFCASSPQGTSGANVLTFGAGSRLTVL.